This passage covers 22 T cell receptor beta chains from one sample sequenced in a study of cytomegalovirus exposure and HLA in healthy donors. Researchers ran the PCR with 60 Vbeta and 13 Jbeta primers. Profiled with immunoSEQ multiplex PCR; TCRdb holds only in-frame clones, not every one. The sample holds approximately 150,000 clones, 60% to 70% seen once. Source material: PBMCs. All receptors come from an older woman in good health and CMV-seropositive.

This clone was found a few times. The chain carries TRBV27 and TRBJ1-4; D is ambiguous. Germline V lookup: CDR1 MNHEY, CDR2 SMNVEV (reference sequence). The CDR3 is 13 amino acids. Trimming cost V 1 base and J 5 bases, with 5 bases left between them. The CDR3 nucleotides are TGTGCCAGCAGTTTATTCAGGAATGAAAAACTGTTTTTT. Translation gives CASSLFRNEKLFF.

There are a few counts of this clone. This rearrangement joins TRBV5-1 to TRBJ2-1; D is uncertain. Germline loops: CDR1 SGHRS, CDR2 YFSETQ. There are 15 residues in the CDR3. V lost 0 bases and J 2 bases, leaving 9 bases between the germline ends. CDR3 region: CASSLVGLPYNEQFF. For the CDR3, the DNA is TGCGCCAGCAGCTTGGTCGGTCTTCCCTACAATGAGCAGTTCTTC.

The gene calls are TRBV28 and TRBJ2-1, with a tentative D call TRBD2 (6 bases). The V end lost 6 bases, the J end lost 5 bases, and 17 bases lay between the germline ends. The CDR3 length is 15 residues. Germline CDR1 and CDR2: MDHEN and SYDVKM. The CDR3 bases are TGTGCCAGCAGCCCGACTTCTAGCGTGCACAATGAGCAGTTCTTC. Its protein is CASSPTSSVHNEQFF.

The sample holds a few counts of this clone. CDR3 loop: CASSLAPTGVGEQYF. CDR3 sequence (DNA): TGCGCCAGCAGCTTGGCCCCGACAGGGGTTGGCGAGCAGTACTTC. The chain uses TRBV5-1 and TRBJ2-7; TRBD1 matches at 8 bases. Trimming cost V 0 bases and J 6 bases; bases outside gene matches: 8. Germline loops: CDR1 SGHRS, CDR2 YFSETQ. This CDR3 contains 15 residues.

This clone has a handful of counts. The chain joins TRBV9 to TRBJ2-5, with 7 bases aligning to TRBD2. The length of the CDR3 is 15 residues. CDR1 and CDR2 from the germline V gene are SGDLS and YYNGEE. Trimming removed 0 bases from V and 5 bases from J; junction bases left unmatched: 7. The CDR3 nucleotides are TGTGCCAGCAGCGTAGTAACGGGAGGAACGGAGACCCAGTACTTC. It encodes CASSVVTGGTETQYF.

The chain is built from TRBV18 and TRBJ1-1; no clear D gene. CDR1 and CDR2 (germline): KGHSH, LQKENI. V gave up 0 bases and J gave up 4 bases, with 9 bases separating them. The CDR3 has 14 amino acids. CDR3 DNA sequence: TGTGCCAGCTCACCACCGAGGAGGGTCACTGAAGCTTTCTTT. Its translation is CASSPPRRVTEAFF. The variable domain in full, completed from reference TRBV18 and TRBJ1-1, reads NAGVMQNPRHLVRRRGQEARLRCSPMKGHSHVYWYRQLPEEGLKFMVYLQKENIIDESGMPKERFSAEFPKEGPSILRIQQVVRGDSAAYFCASSPPRRVTEAFFGQGTRLTVV.

The chain recombines TRBV28 with TRBJ2-5; unclear D gene. Germline CDR1 reads MDHEN; CDR2 reads SYDVKM. Trimming pared 3 bases from V and 7 bases from J, leaving 9 bases between. The CDR3 has 12 residues. CDR3 DNA: TGTGCCAGCAGTTTCGCTCGAGGGACCCAGTACTTC. This sequence encodes CASSFARGTQYF.

J is TRBJ2-5 and V is TRBV19, with no clear D. The CDR3 extends over 17 amino acids. The V gene's germline CDR1 is LNHDA and CDR2 SQIVND (reference sequence). The V gene lost 2 bases and the J gene lost 4 bases, with 20 bases spanning the gap. This CDR3 reads CASSIKSATSKRETQYF. For the CDR3, the DNA is TGTGCCAGTAGTATAAAGTCGGCGACCTCTAAGCGAGAGACCCAGTACTTC.

The V call is TRBV29-1, the J call TRBJ1-2, with a tentative D call TRBD1 (5 bases). Deletions cut 4 bases from V and 5 bases from J, with 11 bases between. The germline CDR1 and CDR2 sequences are SQVTM and ANQGSEA. This CDR3 is 12 amino acids long. CDR3 sequence (DNA): TGCAGCGTTGGGGGCGGAGAGTATGGCTACACCTTC. As protein: CSVGGGEYGYTF.

The chain recombines TRBV5-1 with TRBJ1-5, with D unresolved. Germline CDR1 SGHRS, CDR2 YFSETQ. CDR3 length: 14 amino acids. V was clipped by 0 bases and J by 4 bases, with 8 bases between them. CDR3 residues: CASSLDSLNQPQHF. The CDR3 DNA reads as TGCGCCAGCAGCTTGGACAGTCTAAATCAGCCCCAGCATTTT.

V usage is TRBV5-6 and J usage is TRBJ2-3, with 8 bases that match TRBD2. The CDR3 contains 17 residues. The V gene end was trimmed by 3 bases and the J gene end by 4 bases; junction bases not matched to a gene: 13. Germline values: CDR1 SGHDT, CDR2 YYEEEE. CDR3 residues: CASSSPPGREASDTQYF. In DNA, the CDR3 is TGTGCCAGCAGCTCACCCCCCGGGCGGGAGGCATCAGATACGCAGTATTTT.

The chain uses TRBV7-2 and TRBJ2-7; 9 positions match TRBD1. There are 16 residues in the CDR3. Unmatched junction bases numbered 6, after V lost 1 base and J lost 2 bases. CDR1 is SGHTA, CDR2 FQGNSA, per germline. The CDR3 region is CASSLEGTGKTYEQYF. For the CDR3, the DNA is TGTGCCAGCAGCTTAGAAGGGACAGGGAAAACCTACGAGCAGTACTTC.

The chain couples TRBV5-6 to TRBJ2-2; D is perhaps TRBD2 (6 bases). Trimming took off 10 bases at V and 5 bases at J, with 18 bases between the two ends. The CDR3 runs 14 residues. From germline, CDR1 is SGHDT and CDR2 YYEEEE. The CDR3 DNA is TGTGCCGGCGAAGCGGGTCAAAGGACCGGGGAGCTGTTTTTT. This encodes CAGEAGQRTGELFF.

This chain links TRBV2 with TRBJ2-5; tentative D call: TRBD2 (6 bases). Between the trimmed V and J ends, which lost 7 bases and 1 base, there was a span of 7 bases. This CDR3 is 12 amino acids long. Germline values: CDR1 SNHLY, CDR2 FYNNEI. The CDR3 spells CASNSGQETQYF. The CDR3 DNA is TGTGCCAGCAATAGCGGCCAAGAGACCCAGTACTTC.

This chain joins TRBV2 and TRBJ2-1; 10 bases map to TRBD1. V dropped 6 bases and J dropped 7; count of bases not matched to a gene: 3. Germline V gene sequence: CDR1 SNHLY, CDR2 FYNNEI. The CDR3 runs 13 residues. The CDR3 is CASSQDRGNEQFF. The CDR3, as DNA: TGTGCCAGCAGCCAGGACAGGGGGAATGAGCAGTTCTTC.

This clone was found a few times. The rearrangement links TRBV5-1 to TRBJ2-1; TRBD2 is a possible D gene (5 bases). Germline lookup yields CDR1 SGHRS and CDR2 YFSETQ. V lost 6 bases, J lost 0 bases, and 7 bases lay in between. The CDR3 covers 13 residues. CDR3 amino acids: CASMGDSYNEQFF. In DNA, the CDR3 is TGCGCCAGCATGGGAGACTCCTACAATGAGCAGTTCTTC. The entire variable domain, with the rest obtained from reference TRBV5-1 and TRBJ2-1, is as follows: KAGVTQTPRYLIKTRGQQVTLSCSPISGHRSVSWYQQTPGQGLQFLFEYFSETQRNKGNFPGRFSGRQFSNSRSEMNVSTLELGDSALYLCASMGDSYNEQFFGPGTRLTVL.

V usage is TRBV30 and J usage is TRBJ2-3; 11 bases line up with TRBD2. V gave up 8 bases and J gave up 0 bases; unmatched junction bases: 1. CDR1 is GTSNPN and CDR2 is SVGIG in the germline V gene (reference sequence). The CDR3 spans 13 residues. CDR3 protein: CARTSGSTDTQYF. The CDR3 DNA is TGTGCCCGGACTAGCGGGAGCACAGATACGCAGTATTTT.

This clone occurred a few times. This sequence joins TRBV5-4 and TRBJ1-1; 9 bases fit TRBD1. With 4 bases clipped from V and 6 bases from J, the junction kept 7 bases outside the gene matches. The CDR3 runs 14 residues. Germline V gene data show CDR1 as SGHNT and CDR2 as YYREEE (reference sequence). The CDR3 nucleotides are TGTGCCAGCAGCCTGGGACAGGGTGCGGCTGAAGCTTTCTTT. Amino acid sequence: CASSLGQGAAEAFF.

This clone appeared a few times. The chain joins TRBV4-2 to TRBJ2-3, with a possible D match to TRBD1 (7 bases). Germline V gene data show CDR1 as LGHNA and CDR2 as YNFKEQ. Trimming took off 4 bases at V and 6 bases at J, with 17 bases between the two ends. CDR3 length: 15 amino acids. CDR3 protein: CASSRGTDHRDTQYF. The CDR3 DNA reads TGTGCCAGCAGCCGCGGGACAGATCATAGGGATACGCAGTATTTT.

The V and J genes are TRBV28 and TRBJ2-3, with D tentatively TRBD1 (5 bases). CDR1 and CDR2 (germline): MDHEN, SYDVKM. This CDR3 comprises 16 residues. V dropped 3 bases and J dropped 0 bases, with 13 bases sitting between them. In DNA, the CDR3 is TGTGCCAGCAGTTTGGGGCTGACATACAGCACAGATACGCAGTATTTT. Translating it yields CASSLGLTYSTDTQYF.

On this clone: Different DNA sequences within this sample yield the same CDR3. The chain employs TRBV7-2 and TRBJ2-1, with TRBD1 identical over 8 bases. The trim removed 4 bases at V and 4 bases at J, leaving 6 bases unmatched. The V gene's germline CDR1 is SGHTA and CDR2 FQGNSA. The CDR3 sequence is 15 residues long. The chain's CDR3 is CASSSDRGSYNEQFF. CDR3 nucleotides: TGTGCCAGCAGCTCCGACAGGGGATCATACAATGAGCAGTTCTTC.

The CDR3 DNA is TGTGCCAGCTCAGGCGCGGGAGGGTCCTACAATGAGCAGTTCTTC. Protein sequence: CASSGAGGSYNEQFF. The chain carries TRBV18 and TRBJ2-1, with 9 bases lining up with TRBD2. Germline loops: CDR1 KGHSH, CDR2 LQKENI. The V gene end was trimmed by 5 bases and the J gene end by 1 base; junction bases not matched to a gene: 3. CDR3 length: 15 residues.